The T cell receptor (beta chain) under discussion was sequenced for a study of blood T cell repertoires in COVID-19. Study-level background: From the United States, Italy and Spain came samples of acute and convalescent COVID-19. In each case, the material was cDNA or gDNA derived from T cells, B-cell-depleted T cells, or PBMCs.

Trimming removed 8 bases from V and 0 bases from J, with 16 bases in between. Germline V gene sequence: CDR1 MDHEN, CDR2 SYDVKM. The CDR3 totals 15 residues. The method was immunoSEQ multiplex PCR; TCRdb's version includes in-frame clones alone and lacks a portion of them. This sample carries more than 250,000 clones, about nine tenths of them seen once, and the ten largest clones take 1%. This receptor was taken from a man over 45 with active or convalescent COVID-19. This sequence joins TRBV28 and TRBJ1-2; D call uncertain. The sequenced sample consisted of peripheral blood. CDR3 bases: TGTGCCAGCGAGAGTAGGGAGAGTTCTAACTATGGCTACACCTTC. Translated, it gives CASESRESSNYGYTF.